Presented here are 28 T cell receptor beta chains from one specimen sequenced in a study of somatic mutations in cytotoxic T cells in rheumatoid arthritis. The data were produced by immunoSEQ multiplex PCR, yet TCRdb's version contains in-frame clones alone and is incomplete. This sample has 10,000 to 13,000 clones, with about 80% found just once. Sample: CD8+ T cells sorted from blood. Receptor source: an adult with rheumatoid arthritis.

The CDR3 nucleotides are TGTGCCAGTTACCTTACCTCCCTGAACACTGAAGCTTTCTTT. Protein product: CASYLTSLNTEAFF. The V call is TRBV6-1, the J call TRBJ1-1; D uncertain. CDR3 length: 14 amino acids. Germline V CDR1 and CDR2: MNHNS, SASEGT. V was pared by 9 bases and J by 0 bases, with 14 bases between.

This chain joins TRBV2 and TRBJ1-6, with D possibly being TRBD1 (6 bases). Trimming removed 1 base at V and 6 bases at J, with 10 bases between. CDR1 and CDR2 (germline): SNHLY, FYNNEI. The CDR3 covers 15 residues. In DNA form, the CDR3 reads TGTGCCAGCAGTGAAGGGACAGACCGTAATTCACCCCTCCACTTT. Residues: CASSEGTDRNSPLHF.

This clone was seen just once. The rearrangement links TRBV30 to TRBJ2-3; 8 bases map to TRBD1. V trimming: 8 bases; J trimming: 1 base; junction bases outside the gene matches: 2. The CDR3 has 12 residues. Per the germline V gene, CDR1 is GTSNPN and CDR2 is SVGIG (reference sequence). The CDR3 DNA follows: TGTGCCGAGGGACAGGGCACAGATACGCAGTATTTT. This codes for CAEGQGTDTQYF.

The V and J genes are TRBV7-9 and TRBJ1-5; D ambiguous. There are 14 residues in the CDR3. CDR1 is SEHNR and CDR2 is FQNEAQ in the germline V gene (reference sequence). The V gene lost 1 base and the J gene lost 4 bases, with 8 bases spanning the gap. The CDR3 bases are TGTGCCAGCAGCTTAGGGATTGGAAATCAGCCCCAGCATTTT. It translates to CASSLGIGNQPQHF.

The chain joins TRBV7-6 to TRBJ2-5; TRBD2 matches at 14 bases. Germline loops: CDR1 SGHVS, CDR2 FNYEAQ. V lost 4 bases and J lost 2; bases outside the gene matches: 6. This CDR3 has 17 residues. The CDR3 DNA reads as TGTGCCAGCAGCTCCGGACTAGCGGGGGGCCTTCAAGAGACCCAGTACTTC. The encoded protein is CASSSGLAGGLQETQYF.

The rearrangement uses TRBV27 and TRBJ1-6; D unresolved. The ends were cut back, 0 bases at V and 10 bases at J, with 10 bases in the middle. CDR3 length: 14 residues. Germline loops: CDR1 MNHEY, CDR2 SMNVEV (reference sequence). The CDR3 spells CASSLSQLGSPLHF. CDR3 DNA sequence: TGTGCCAGCAGTTTATCTCAGCTCGGGTCACCCCTCCACTTT.

The V call is TRBV5-5, the J call TRBJ2-7; no reliable D call. Trimming took off 4 bases at V and 0 bases at J, with 14 bases between the two ends. The V gene's germline CDR1 is SGHKS and CDR2 YYEKEE (reference sequence). This CDR3 is 15 amino acids long. The CDR3 sequence: CASSGRAASSYEQYF. CDR3 in DNA: TGTGCCAGCAGCGGTCGGGCAGCGAGCTCCTACGAGCAGTACTTC.

A few counts support this clone. This chain joins TRBV30 and TRBJ2-7; D is possibly TRBD2 (5 bases). V lost 3 bases, J lost 7 bases, and 10 bases lay in between. Germline CDR1 is GTSNPN and CDR2 is SVGIG (reference sequence). This CDR3 is built from 11 residues. The CDR3 sequence: CAWSGDGEQYF. The CDR3 DNA is TGTGCCTGGAGCGGGGATGGGGAGCAGTACTTC.

The chain recombines TRBV2 with TRBJ2-1; no clear D. Trimming shortened V by 1 base and J by 0 bases, and 7 bases separated the two germline ends. From germline, CDR1 is SNHLY and CDR2 FYNNEI. CDR3 length: 15 residues. The CDR3 region has the DNA TGTGCCAGCAGTGAAGGTCCGAGCTCCTACAATGAGCAGTTCTTC. This gives the protein CASSEGPSSYNEQFF. The variable domain in full, with the rest retrieved from reference TRBV2 and TRBJ2-1, is EPEVTQTPSHQVTQMGQEVILRCVPISNHLYFYWYRQILGQKVEFLVSFYNNEISEKSEIFDDQFSVERPDGSNFTLKIRSTKLEDSAMYFCASSEGPSSYNEQFFGPGTRLTVL.

This clone was found once. This sequence joins TRBV4-1 and TRBJ2-7; D remains ambiguous. CDR3 length: 14 amino acids. Germline V gene data show CDR1 as MGHRA and CDR2 as YSYEKL. V dropped 1 base and J dropped 2 bases, with 9 bases sitting between them. DNA for the CDR3: TGCGCCAGCAGCCAAGTTGGGGAAGCCTACGAGCAGTACTTC. It yields the protein CASSQVGEAYEQYF.

This sequence joins TRBV11-2 and TRBJ2-2, with TRBD1 matching over 7 bases. The V segment lost 4 bases and the J segment 2 bases; nucleotides outside the gene matches: 7. The germline V gene has CDR1 SGHAT and CDR2 FQNNGV. This CDR3 comprises 16 residues. This CDR3 is CASSYRTGLNTGELFF. The DNA of the CDR3 is TGTGCCAGCAGCTACAGGACAGGACTTAACACCGGGGAGCTGTTTTTT.

The V call is TRBV7-9, the J call TRBJ1-1; no reliable D call. Trimming stripped 0 bases from V and 0 bases from J, with 2 bases between. Looked up from germline, CDR1 is SEHNR and CDR2 is FQNEAQ (reference sequence). This CDR3 is 13 amino acids long. This CDR3 reads CASSLALNTEAFF. The CDR3 DNA follows: TGTGCCAGCAGCTTAGCCCTGAACACTGAAGCTTTCTTT.

The V and J genes are TRBV11-3 and TRBJ2-1; either TRBD1 or TRBD2 may fit D (6 bases each). Germline lookup yields CDR1 SGHNT and CDR2 YENEEA. V lost 5 bases, J lost 9 bases, and 8 bases lay in between. The CDR3 runs to 11 residues. This chain's CDR3 is CASSPGAEQFF. In DNA, the CDR3 is TGTGCCAGCAGCCCGGGGGCTGAGCAGTTCTTC.

J is TRBJ2-1 and V is TRBV5-5, with 7 bases fitting TRBD2. The ends lost 4 bases at V and 4 bases at J; junction bases unmatched: 2. Germline CDR1 SGHKS, CDR2 YYEKEE (reference sequence). This CDR3 has 13 residues. Here the CDR3 reads CASSVGGYNEQFF. In nucleotides, the CDR3 is TGTGCCAGCAGCGTGGGGGGGTACAATGAGCAGTTCTTC.

This clone has a single count. V gene TRBV9 combines with J gene TRBJ2-5; 16 bases match TRBD2. The CDR3 spans 15 residues. Germline loops: CDR1 SGDLS, CDR2 YYNGEE. Trimming took 6 bases from V and 5 from J; bases not matched to a gene: 4. CDR3 region: CASKTGLAGGETQYF. The DNA for the CDR3 is TGTGCCAGCAAAACGGGACTAGCGGGAGGGGAGACCCAGTACTTC.

The genes are TRBV27 and TRBJ1-1; unclear D gene. The CDR3 has 13 residues. V lost 6 bases and J lost 4, with 12 bases in between. Germline lookup yields CDR1 MNHEY and CDR2 SMNVEV (reference sequence). Written as DNA, the CDR3 is TGTGCCAGCAGCTCCCAAGGGATCACTGAAGCTTTCTTT. Residues: CASSSQGITEAFF.

The gene calls are TRBV2 and TRBJ1-1, with a tentative D call TRBD1 (6 bases). The CDR3 totals 14 residues. V lost 7 bases and J lost 1, with 13 bases in between. Germline assignment: CDR1 SNHLY and CDR2 FYNNEI. In nucleotides, the CDR3 is TGTGCCAGCAAGCCGGACAGCCAGAACACTGAAGCTTTCTTT. Translation gives CASKPDSQNTEAFF.

This clone was counted a single time. V and J are TRBV4-3 and TRBJ2-3, with 9 bases lining up with TRBD2. V trimming: 0 bases; J trimming: 5 bases; junction bases outside the gene matches: 6. Germline V lookup: CDR1 LGHNA, CDR2 YSLEER. This CDR3 contains 16 residues. The chain's CDR3 is CASSQDRGRGGDTQYF. In DNA form, the CDR3 reads TGCGCCAGCAGCCAAGACCGCGGGAGGGGAGGAGATACGCAGTATTTT.

CDR3 coding DNA: TGTGCCAGCAGCGGAGCTAGCGGGATTCTCTATTACAATGAGCAGTTCTTC. Translated: CASSGASGILYYNEQFF. The chain links TRBV9 to TRBJ2-1; 9 nucleotides line up with TRBD2. V was pared by 3 bases and J by 4 bases, with 11 bases of the junction left unmatched. The CDR3 runs to 17 residues. CDR1 is SGDLS and CDR2 is YYNGEE in the germline V gene.

DNA for the CDR3: TGTGCCAGTAGTATCCCGGGACTGAATATCCTAGTTGATGAGCAGTTCTTC. This encodes CASSIPGLNILVDEQFF. The V gene is TRBV19, the J gene TRBJ2-1; possible D gene TRBD2, 6 bases. V was pared by 3 bases and J by 8 bases, with 23 bases between. This CDR3 contains 17 residues. Germline-derived CDR1 and CDR2 are LNHDA and SQIVND (reference sequence).

This clone was found once. The chain recombines TRBV9 with TRBJ2-1; 13 nucleotides align to TRBD2. J gave up 0 bases and V 0 bases, and 3 bases lay outside the gene matches. The CDR3 has 18 residues. The germline gives CDR1 SGDLS, CDR2 YYNGEE. CDR3 residues: CASSVVTSGRASYNEQFF. Written as DNA, the CDR3 is TGTGCCAGCAGCGTAGTAACTAGCGGGAGGGCCTCCTACAATGAGCAGTTCTTC.

This clone was seen only once. The CDR3 reads CASSPRRLAVRETQYF. CDR3 nucleotide sequence: TGTGCCAGCAGCCCACGAAGACTAGCGGTAAGAGAGACCCAGTACTTC. The genes are TRBV7-9 and TRBJ2-5; 9 nucleotides match TRBD2. This CDR3 region has 16 residues. The V gene end was trimmed by 5 bases and the J gene end by 4 bases; junction bases not matched to a gene: 11. CDR1 and CDR2 (germline): SEHNR, FQNEAQ (reference sequence).

This sequence joins TRBV19 and TRBJ2-7; TRBD1 matches 7 bases. With 3 bases clipped from V and 2 bases from J, the junction kept 13 bases outside the gene matches. Germline V gene sequence: CDR1 LNHDA, CDR2 SQIVND (reference sequence). The CDR3 loop spans 17 amino acids. The DNA of the CDR3 is TGTGCCAGTAGTATTAGGGAAGGGGGCGAGATCCCCTACGAGCAGTACTTC. It specifies CASSIREGGEIPYEQYF.

This chain uses TRBV5-6 with TRBJ2-5; 7 bases match TRBD1. Per the germline V gene, CDR1 is SGHDT and CDR2 is YYEEEE. This CDR3 is built from 16 residues. The trim removed 0 bases at V and 1 base at J, leaving 6 bases unmatched. DNA of the CDR3: TGTGCCAGCAGCTTGGAGGGGACAGCCTTCCAAGAGACCCAGTACTTC. Its protein is CASSLEGTAFQETQYF.

This clone was seen only a few times. The chain carries TRBV12-5 and TRBJ1-1; D possibly corresponds to TRBD1 (5 bases). CDR3 length: 14 residues. Trimming took 5 bases from V and 5 from J, leaving 15 bases between them. Germline V gene lookup returns CDR1 LGHNT and CDR2 FRNRAP. The CDR3 DNA sequence: TGTGCTAGTGGTGTCGGGGCGCTGGGGACTGAAGCTTTCTTT. This translates into CASGVGALGTEAFF.

The rearrangement uses TRBV7-8 and TRBJ2-1, with 7 bases that match TRBD2. V dropped 1 base and J dropped 8; count of bases not matched to a gene: 2. CDR1 and CDR2 from the germline V gene are SGHVS and FQNEAQ. The CDR3 runs 13 residues. The DNA of the CDR3 is TGTGCCAGCAGCTTAGGGACTAGGGATGAGCAGTTCTTC. Translated, it gives CASSLGTRDEQFF. Looking up the rest from reference TRBV7-8 and TRBJ2-1 gives the full variable domain: GAGVSQSPRYKVAKRGQDVALRCDPISGHVSLFWYQQALGQGPEFLTYFQNEAQLDKSGLPSDRFFAERPEGSVSTLKIQRTQQEDSAVYLCASSLGTRDEQFFGPGTRLTVL.

The genes are TRBV4-3 and TRBJ2-7, with D tentatively TRBD2 (6 bases). Germline V CDR1 and CDR2: LGHNA, YSLEER. CDR3 size: 13 residues. Trimming removed 3 bases from V and 2 bases from J, with 8 bases in between. CDR3 sequence: CASSQGLAYEQYF. In nucleotides, the CDR3 is TGCGCCAGCAGCCAGGGACTTGCCTACGAGCAGTACTTC.

The chain is built from TRBV19 and TRBJ1-6; D gene unclear. There are 15 residues in the CDR3. V was cut by 5 bases and J by 0 bases, with 8 bases left in between. Germline lookup yields CDR1 LNHDA and CDR2 SQIVND (reference sequence). The CDR3 DNA reads as TGTGCCAGTAGTTTCGAAAGCTCCTATAATTCACCCCTCCACTTT. Translation gives CASSFESSYNSPLHF.